This is a list of T cell receptor beta chains from one sample in a study of blood T cells in healthy people across ages. TCRdb analysed the 5' RACE reads with MiXCR anew, one entry per CDR3 protein. Among more than 650,000 distinct CDR3 sequences listed, about a fifth were seen once. Sequenced: blood. The receptors here all came from a man in his sixties or seventies in good health. The CDR3 runs from the conserved cysteine through the conserved F or W. Each record gives: V gene, J gene, D gene, CDR3 length, clone size, CDR3 protein, CDR3 DNA. D genes are given only for firm matches. Some rows have no size entry. The others give once, few or many, or a class for an expanded clone.

>TRBV12-3/TRBV12-4|TRBJ2-1|NA|14|few
CASIPGEQYNEQFF
TGTGCCAGCATACCCGGGGAGCAGTACAATGAGCAGTTCTTC
>TRBV5-1|TRBJ2-5|NA|17|NA
CASSLASIAILKETQYF
TGCGCCAGCAGCTTGGCCTCGATAGCAATTCTGAAAGAGACCCAGTACTTC
>TRBV30|TRBJ1-1|TRBD1|13|NA
CAWRGQGNTEAFF
TGTGCCTGGAGGGGACAGGGGAACACTGAAGCTTTCTTT
>TRBV20-1|TRBJ1-2|NA|14|few
CSARGQGLNYGYTF
TGCAGTGCTAGAGGTCAGGGCTTAAACTATGGCTACACCTTC
>TRBV7-9|TRBJ2-1|TRBD2|16|few
CASSLLGSGLRNEQFF
TGTGCCAGCAGCTTACTCGGTAGCGGGCTTCGTAATGAGCAGTTCTTC
>TRBV4-3|TRBJ2-2|NA|14|few
CASSQERLKGELFF
TGCGCCAGCAGCCAAGAACGGCTTAAAGGGGAGCTGTTTTTT
>TRBV4-1|TRBJ2-3|NA|17|NA
CASSQGLLPTTTDTQYF
TGCGCCAGCAGCCAAGGGCTATTACCCACGACCACAGATACGCAGTATTTT
>TRBV7-2|TRBJ2-3|NA|16|few
CASSLLQWGRTDTQYF
TGTGCCAGCAGCTTATTACAGTGGGGACGCACAGATACGCAGTATTTT
>TRBV6-5|TRBJ1-4|NA|13|NA
CASSFGNLGKLFF
TGTGCCAGCAGTTTTGGTAACCTGGGGAAACTGTTTTTT
>TRBV7-2|TRBJ2-3|NA|15|NA
CASSLASRKGDTQYF
TGTGCCAGCAGCTTAGCGTCGAGGAAGGGGGATACGCAGTATTTT
>TRBV24-1|TRBJ2-3|TRBD1|16|few
CATSDFLGQGEDTQYF
TGTGCCACCAGTGATTTTCTGGGACAGGGGGAGGATACGCAGTATTTT
>TRBV18|TRBJ2-4|NA|15|NA
CASSPETGDPNIQYF
TGTGCCAGCTCACCGGAAACGGGGGACCCAAACATTCAGTACTTC
>TRBV10-2|TRBJ2-7|NA|13|many
CASRPKTVYERYF
TGCGCCAGCAGACCCAAAACCGTGTACGAGCGGTACTTC
>TRBV30|TRBJ1-1|NA|13|few
CAWSTNLNTEAFF
TGTGCCTGGAGTACAAACCTGAACACTGAAGCTTTCTTT
>TRBV20-1|TRBJ2-3|TRBD1|14|few
CSADTGDLADTQYF
TGCAGTGCTGACACAGGGGACCTAGCAGATACGCAGTATTTT
>TRBV2|TRBJ2-3|NA|14|many
CASTRDGFTDTQYF
TGTGCCAGCACAAGAGACGGATTCACAGATACGCAGTATTTT
>TRBV14|TRBJ1-1|NA|13|NA
CASSQGVQTEAFF
TGTGCCAGCAGCCAAGGAGTTCAGACTGAAGCTTTCTTT
>TRBV29-1|TRBJ1-1|NA|13|NA
CSVVAPDGTEAFF
TGCAGCGTTGTTGCACCGGATGGCACTGAAGCTTTCTTT
>TRBV10-3|TRBJ1-2|NA|14|NA
CAISGGQNNYGYTF
TGTGCCATCAGTGGAGGGCAGAATAACTATGGCTACACCTTC
>TRBV5-1|TRBJ1-1|TRBD1|17|few
CASSFWTGLIGNTEAFF
TGCGCCAGCAGCTTTTGGACAGGGCTGATAGGCAACACTGAAGCTTTCTTT
>TRBV20-1|TRBJ2-4|TRBD1|19|few
CSARAPLLPQNRGKNIQYF
TGCAGTGCTAGAGCCCCCCTCCTCCCTCAGAACAGGGGGAAAAACATTCAGTACTTC
>TRBV6-1|TRBJ2-1|NA|16|few
CASTRGGSSSYNEQFF
TGTGCCAGCACGAGGGGGGGGTCTAGCTCCTACAATGAGCAGTTCTTC
>TRBV27|TRBJ2-3|TRBD1|18|few
CASSTRDRDRSSTDTQYF
TGTGCCAGCAGTACCCGGGACAGGGATCGGTCGAGCACAGATACGCAGTATTTT
>TRBV29-1|TRBJ1-1|NA|13|NA
CSVLDPWNTEAFF
TGCAGCGTCCTCGACCCCTGGAACACTGAAGCTTTCTTT
>TRBV5-6|TRBJ1-2|NA|13|few
CASSFGRVDGYTF
TGTGCCAGCAGCTTCGGTAGGGTCGATGGCTACACCTTC
>TRBV28|TRBJ2-5|NA|14|NA
CASSYSQGRETQYF
TGTGCCAGCAGTTACTCACAGGGTAGAGAGACCCAGTACTTC
>TRBV29-1|TRBJ2-1|NA|14|NA
CSVEDRVHYNEQFF
TGCAGCGTTGAAGACAGGGTCCACTACAATGAGCAGTTCTTC
>TRBV24-1|TRBJ2-5|NA|13|NA
CATSEGPEETQYF
TGTGCCACCAGTGAAGGACCTGAAGAGACCCAGTACTTC
>TRBV5-1|TRBJ1-4|TRBD1|16|NA
CASSPGTGRTNEKLFF
TGCGCCAGCAGCCCCGGGACAGGGAGAACTAATGAAAAACTGTTTTTT
>TRBV3-1|TRBJ2-3|TRBD1|15|once
CASSQSQGFSDTQYF
TGTGCCAGCAGCCAATCACAGGGGTTTTCAGATACGCAGTATTTT